One sample yielded the 18 T cell receptor beta chains listed below, sequenced in a study of T cell responses to AZD1222 COVID-19 vaccine. Assay: immunoSEQ multiplex PCR; the TCRdb copy retains only in-frame clones and omits some. The sample carries 140,000 to 150,000 clones, 70% to 90% recorded once. The sequencing used peripheral blood, collected on day 0 of AZD1222 vaccination. The source is an adult in good health.

The chain recombines TRBV10-3 with TRBJ1-1; D ambiguous. Trimming removed 3 bases at V and 0 bases at J, with 5 bases between. The CDR3 is made up of 13 amino acids. Germline CDR1 ENHRY, CDR2 SYGVKD. CDR3 residues: CAISDTMNTEAFF. CDR3 nucleotide sequence: TGTGCCATCAGTGACACCATGAACACTGAAGCTTTCTTT.

V usage is TRBV9 and J usage is TRBJ1-2; D gene unclear. This CDR3 is 11 amino acids long. The V end lost 1 base, the J end lost 2 bases, and 0 bases lay between the germline ends. Germline CDR1 is SGDLS and CDR2 is YYNGEE. CDR3 protein: CASSVNYGYTF. CDR3 DNA sequence: TGTGCCAGCAGCGTAAACTATGGCTACACCTTC.

The chain uses TRBV24-1 and TRBJ1-1; D is undetermined. Germline CDR1 KGHDR, CDR2 SFDVKD. Trimming took off 3 bases at V and 1 base at J, with 8 bases between the two ends. The CDR3 spans 14 residues. The CDR3 here is CATSDATGNTEAFF. CDR3 nucleotide sequence: TGTGCCACCAGTGATGCGACGGGGAACACTGAAGCTTTCTTT.

The V call is TRBV7-2, the J call TRBJ1-2; tentative D call: TRBD1 (6 bases). V lost 5 bases to trimming and J lost 4 bases, with 20 bases between them. The CDR3 has 16 amino acids. Germline V gene lookup returns CDR1 SGHTA and CDR2 FQGNSA. The CDR3 sequence: CASSPRPGAFGYGYTF. CDR3 bases: TGTGCCAGCAGCCCGCGTCCAGGGGCGTTTGGCTATGGCTACACCTTC.

For the CDR3, the DNA is TGTGCCAGCAGCGGTCGGGGGGCAAGGAACACCATATATTTT. It translates to CASSGRGARNTIYF. This chain connects TRBV7-2 to TRBJ1-3; weak D call: TRBD1 (6 bases). Germline lookup yields CDR1 SGHTA and CDR2 FQGNSA. The CDR3 length is 14 residues. V lost 5 bases and J 7 bases, leaving 15 bases between the germline ends.

This clone was picked up many times. The chain is built from TRBV30 and TRBJ1-2; D gene ambiguous. The germline gives CDR1 GTSNPN, CDR2 SVGIG (reference sequence). The CDR3 loop spans 12 amino acids. V was cut by 5 bases and J by 3 bases, with 10 bases left in between. The CDR3 DNA sequence: TGTGCCTGGGGTCTACAGCACTATGGCTACACCTTC. As protein: CAWGLQHYGYTF.

Only a few counts were recorded for this clone. The rearrangement joins TRBV5-1 to TRBJ1-1; D may be TRBD1 (6 bases). In germline, CDR1 is SGHRS, CDR2 YFSETQ. This CDR3 has 17 residues. V shed 5 bases and J shed 0 bases, with 20 bases lying between them. Written as DNA, the CDR3 is TGCGCCAGCAGTTCACCCCTCACAGGGAACATGAACACTGAAGCTTTCTTT. It specifies CASSSPLTGNMNTEAFF. The variable domain in full, with the rest retrieved from reference TRBV5-1 and TRBJ1-1, is KAGVTQTPRYLIKTRGQQVTLSCSPISGHRSVSWYQQTPGQGLQFLFEYFSETQRNKGNFPGRFSGRQFSNSRSEMNVSTLELGDSALYLCASSSPLTGNMNTEAFFGQGTRLTVV.

The V gene is TRBV5-1, the J gene TRBJ1-2; 11 nucleotides agree with TRBD1. In germline, CDR1 is SGHRS, CDR2 YFSETQ. Germline trimming cut 4 bases from V and 4 bases from J; bases unmatched to any gene: 9. CDR3 length: 16 residues. As DNA, the CDR3 is TGCGCCAGCAGCAGGGACGGACAGGGGGCGGCCTATGGCTACACCTTC. Protein sequence: CASSRDGQGAAYGYTF.

The J gene is TRBJ2-7, the V gene TRBV4-1, with D perhaps assigned TRBD1 or TRBD2 (5 bases each). The CDR3 has 15 residues. The V end lost 4 bases, the J end lost 0 bases, and 13 bases lay between the germline ends. Germline loops: CDR1 MGHRA, CDR2 YSYEKL. CDR3 residues: CASSLRGEGSYEQYF. CDR3 nucleotides: TGCGCCAGCAGCCTTAGGGGAGAAGGCTCCTACGAGCAGTACTTC.

The rearrangement joins TRBV2 to TRBJ2-7, with D tentatively TRBD2 (6 bases). V was cut by 8 bases and J by 3 bases, with 17 bases left in between. This CDR3 contains 14 residues. Germline values: CDR1 SNHLY, CDR2 FYNNEI. CDR3 in amino acids: CASPPGDSRYEQYF. CDR3 coding DNA: TGTGCCAGCCCCCCCGGGGACTCCCGCTACGAGCAGTACTTC.

The rearrangement uses TRBV14 and TRBJ1-2; the D gene is possibly TRBD1 (6 bases). Trimming pared 3 bases from V and 5 bases from J, leaving 16 bases between. Germline loops: CDR1 SGHDN, CDR2 FVKESK. The CDR3 length is 15 residues. The CDR3 DNA is TGTGCCAGCAGCCAGTTACAGGGCCCTCCTTATGGCTACACCTTC. Its protein product is CASSQLQGPPYGYTF.

The chain has TRBV5-1 and TRBJ2-2; D not certain. Trimming took off 5 bases at V and 2 bases at J, with 19 bases between the two ends. Germline CDR1 reads SGHRS; CDR2 reads YFSETQ. The CDR3 runs to 17 residues. The CDR3 region has the DNA TGCGCCAGCAGGCCCCGCGACCGAAGGAGTAACACCGGGGAGCTGTTTTTT. Protein sequence: CASRPRDRRSNTGELFF.

This clone was observed once. J is TRBJ2-7 and V is TRBV7-2, with TRBD2 matching 8 bases. Unmatched junction bases numbered 8, after V lost 4 bases and J lost 3 bases. CDR1 is SGHTA, CDR2 FQGNSA, per germline. The CDR3 spans 15 residues. CDR3: CASSSKGAGDYEQYF. The CDR3 bases are TGTGCCAGCAGCTCCAAGGGAGCGGGGGACTACGAGCAGTACTTC.

V and J are TRBV12-3 or TRBV12-4 and TRBJ1-2; TRBD1 agrees at 8 bases. The CDR3 covers 11 residues. The junction had 0 bases not matched to a gene; V was cut back by 4 bases and J by 8 bases. CDR3 amino acids: CASSYRGGYTF. CDR3 sequence (DNA): TGTGCCAGCAGTTACAGGGGGGGCTACACCTTC.

The chain employs TRBV6-5 and TRBJ2-7; a possible D gene is TRBD2 (7 bases). Germline CDR1 and CDR2: MNHEY and SVGAGI. Trimming removed 3 bases from V and 2 bases from J, with 17 bases in between. The CDR3 runs to 16 residues. CDR3 in DNA: TGTGCCAGCAGTTATGGTAACGGGGGGCGTACCTACGAGCAGTACTTC. This gives the protein CASSYGNGGRTYEQYF.

The gene calls are TRBV5-1 and TRBJ1-2, with TRBD1 identical over 8 bases. The length of the CDR3 is 19 residues. Germline CDR1 is SGHRS and CDR2 is YFSETQ. The V segment lost 0 bases and the J segment 4 bases; nucleotides outside the gene matches: 17. In nucleotides, the CDR3 is TGCGCCAGCAGCTTGGAAGTCTATCAGGGGGCGGGCCAGGGCTATGGCTACACCTTC. Its protein product is CASSLEVYQGAGQGYGYTF. Full variable domain (remainder filled in from reference TRBV5-1 and TRBJ1-2): KAGVTQTPRYLIKTRGQQVTLSCSPISGHRSVSWYQQTPGQGLQFLFEYFSETQRNKGNFPGRFSGRQFSNSRSEMNVSTLELGDSALYLCASSLEVYQGAGQGYGYTFGSGTRLTVV.

Written as DNA, the CDR3 is TGTGCCAGCAGTGTAGACTATGGCACTGAAGCTTTCTTT. It translates to CASSVDYGTEAFF. This chain uses TRBV2 with TRBJ1-1, with D unclear. Germline CDR1 reads SNHLY; CDR2 reads FYNNEI. V gave up 4 bases and J gave up 4 bases, with 10 bases separating them. The CDR3 spans 13 residues.

This rearrangement joins TRBV7-6 to TRBJ2-3; no clear D. Germline assignment: CDR1 SGHVS and CDR2 FNYEAQ. The CDR3 loop spans 12 amino acids. With 2 bases removed from V and 5 bases from J, the gap between germline ends came to 5 bases. The CDR3 loop reads CASSLSQDTQYF. CDR3 nucleotides: TGTGCCAGCAGCTTATCCCAAGATACGCAGTATTTT.